These 24 T cell receptor beta chains originate from one sample sequenced in a study of T cell clonality in common variable immunodeficiency. Data came from immunoSEQ multiplex PCR; TCRdb stores just in-frame clones and leaves some out. The sample presents some 80,000 clones, none singletons. The sequenced material came from peripheral blood mononuclear cells. Receptors originate from a person between 18 and 75 years old in good health.

This clone occurred many times. The sequenced part of the CDR3 DNA is TGCAGTGCTAGAGCTCACGGGACTAGCGGCTACGAG. Its protein product is CSARAHGTSGYE. The CDR3 as a whole reads CSARAHGTSGYEQYF. This chain links TRBV20-1 with TRBJ2-7; 11 nucleotides agree with TRBD2. Coverage ceases 3 residues before the CDR3 finishes, and the germline J gene fills in the end. The ends lost 1 base at V and 3 bases at J; junction bases unmatched: 5. The CDR3 has 15 amino acids. Germline-derived CDR1 and CDR2 are DFQATT and SNEGSKA (reference sequence).

This clone was seen repeatedly, ten times or more. Read coverage stops 3 residues before the CDR3 terminus; the germline J gene supplies the remainder. The chain carries TRBV20-1 and TRBJ2-5, with 7 bases that match TRBD1. The germline V gene encodes CDR1 DFQATT and CDR2 SNEGSKA (reference sequence). CDR3 length: 15 residues. V lost 4 bases and J lost 6; bases outside the gene matches: 14. Partial CDR3 DNA: TGCAGTGCTACGAACAGGGGAAGGGGTACAAAGACC. Encoded protein: CSATNRGRGTKT. The CDR3 reads in full as CSATNRGRGTKTQYF.

This clone was seen at least ten times. From the germline J gene comes the end of the CDR3, since the read stops 3 residues before it. This chain joins TRBV19 and TRBJ2-3, with a possible D match to TRBD2 (5 bases). The CDR3 is 13 amino acids. The V end lost 5 bases, the J end lost 5 bases, and 11 bases lay between the germline ends. Germline values: CDR1 LNHDA, CDR2 SQIVND (reference sequence). The DNA read from the CDR3 is TGTGCCAGTAGTCCAGGAGGCAAAGATACG. Its translation is CASSPGGKDT. The entire CDR3 protein is CASSPGGKDTQYF. Filled out from reference TRBV19 and TRBJ2-3, the complete variable domain reads DGGITQSPKYLFRKEGQNVTLSCEQNLNHDAMYWYRQDPGQGLRLIYYSQIVNDFQKGDIAEGYSVSREKKESFPLTVTSAQKNPTAFYLCASSPGGKDTQYFGPGTRLTVL.

This clone was observed at least ten times. A junction boundary mismatches the germline segment, possibly from a read error. The DNA ends 3 residues before the CDR3 does, and the rest of the CDR3 is filled in from the germline J gene. This chain uses TRBV4-2 with TRBJ1-5; unclear D gene. Per germline, CDR1 LGHNA and CDR2 YNFKEQ. CDR3 length: 12 amino acids. This chain's CDR3 is CASSHGNQPQHF. The sequenced CDR3 bases are TGCGCCAGCAGCCACGGGAATCAGCCC.

In its sample, this clone was seen many times. The CDR3 is cut off 3 residues early in the read; its end comes from the germline J gene. Other DNA sequences in the sample encode the same CDR3. The rearrangement links TRBV19 to TRBJ2-1; 7 positions agree with TRBD2. From germline, CDR1 is LNHDA and CDR2 SQIVND (reference sequence). V lost 6 bases and J lost 4; bases outside the gene matches: 9. CDR3 size: 15 residues. The sequenced part of the CDR3 DNA is TGTGCCAGTAGCGGAGGGACTACCCAATACAATGAG. Encoded protein: CASSGGTTQYNE. The whole CDR3 region reads CASSGGTTQYNEQFF.

This clone was detected ten times or more. The read terminates 3 residues ahead of where the CDR3 ends, so the germline J gene completes it. The chain uses TRBV7-3 and TRBJ1-1; tentative D call: TRBD1 (5 bases). Germline V gives CDR1 SGHTA, CDR2 FQGTGA. Trimming pared 4 bases from V and 1 base from J, leaving 10 bases between. The CDR3 runs to 14 residues. The covered CDR3 bases are TGTGCCAGCAGCTCGACGGGGGGGAACACTGAA. This gives the protein CASSSTGGNTE. The CDR3 reads in full as CASSSTGGNTEAFF. The full variable domain, in which reference TRBV7-3 and TRBJ1-1 provide the parts outside the CDR3, is GAGVSQTPSNKVTEKGKYVELRCDPISGHTALYWYRQSLGQGPEFLIYFQGTGAADDSGLPNDRFFAVRPEGSVSTLKIQRTERGDSAVYLCASSSTGGNTEAFFGQGTRLTVV.

This clone occurred many times. The CDR3 end lies 3 residues beyond the end of the read and is filled in from the germline J gene. The rearrangement uses TRBV4-1 and TRBJ2-7; tentatively, D is TRBD1 (5 bases). The ends were cut back, 3 bases at V and 1 base at J, with 10 bases in the middle. CDR3 length: 14 residues. From germline, CDR1 is MGHRA and CDR2 YSYEKL. CDR3 loop: CASSQGRISYEQYF. CDR3 DNA (partial): TGCGCCAGCAGCCAGGGGCGCATATCCTACGAG.

This clone was counted at least ten times. The CDR3: CASTLYGTGNTEAFF. The covered CDR3 bases are TGTGCCAGCACCCTATATGGGACAGGGAACACTGAA. The chain has TRBV12-3 or TRBV12-4 and TRBJ1-1; 8 positions match TRBD1. The CDR3 end falls 3 residues outside the read, so it is completed with the germline J gene. V gave up 7 bases and J gave up 1 base; unmatched junction bases: 8. The CDR3 length is 15 residues.

This clone was counted ten times or more. The part of the CDR3 DNA that was read is TGCAGTGCTGACAGGGTCCAACCTAATTCACCC. It codes for CSADRVQPNSP. The CDR3 in its entirety is CSADRVQPNSPLHF. The chain couples TRBV20-1 to TRBJ1-6; 7 positions agree with TRBD1. The read ends 3 residues before the CDR3 terminus; that terminus is restored from the germline J gene. This CDR3 spans 14 amino acids. The V and J ends lost 5 bases and 6 bases, in that order; junction bases with no gene match: 7. Per germline, CDR1 DFQATT and CDR2 SNEGSKA (reference sequence).

This clone was seen repeatedly, ten times or more. From the germline J gene comes the end of the CDR3, since the read stops 3 residues before it. The chain is built from TRBV5-6 and TRBJ1-2, with D possibly matching TRBD1 (5 bases). Deletions cut 3 bases from V and 4 bases from J, with 13 bases between. Germline V lookup: CDR1 SGHDT, CDR2 YYEEEE. There are 14 residues in the CDR3. This chain's CDR3 is CASSSKDRSYGYTF. CDR3 DNA, as far as it was read: TGTGCCAGCAGCTCAAAAGACAGAAGCTATGGC.

This clone was detected many times. The read ends 3 residues shy of where the CDR3 ends; the end is completed using the germline J gene. The chain links TRBV19 to TRBJ1-5, with D hard to call. CDR3 length equals 14 residues. Germline V gene lookup returns CDR1 LNHDA and CDR2 SQIVND (reference sequence). V shed 4 bases and J shed 0 bases, with 7 bases lying between them. The chain's CDR3 is CASSTTVSNQPQHF. The part of the CDR3 DNA that was read is TGTGCCAGTAGTACGACTGTTAGCAATCAGCCC.

The sample holds many counts of this clone. The sequenced fragment ends 3 residues before the CDR3 boundary, so the rest is inferred from the germline J gene. V and J are TRBV5-1 and TRBJ2-7; D perhaps matches TRBD1 (6 bases). Germline lookup yields CDR1 SGHRS and CDR2 YFSETQ. The CDR3 length is 14 residues. The germline V and J ends were trimmed by 4 bases and 2 bases, with 13 bases remaining between them. CDR3 loop: CASSDTGNPYEQYF. CDR3 DNA (partial): TGCGCCAGCAGCGATACAGGGAACCCCTACGAG.

This clone was counted many times. The CDR3 is CASSPSHHRDKGEKLFF. The sequenced CDR3 bases are TGCGCCAGCAGTCCGAGCCACCACAGGGATAAAGGTGAAAAA. The rearrangement joins TRBV23-1 to TRBJ1-4, with a possible D match to TRBD1 (6 bases). Coverage ceases 3 residues before the CDR3 finishes, and the germline J gene fills in the end. TRBV23-1 is designated an ORF whose function remains uncertain. The CDR3 length is 17 residues. V lost 4 bases to trimming and J lost 7 bases, with 22 bases between them.

This clone was seen a handful of times. The CDR3 end falls 3 residues outside the read, so it is completed with the germline J gene. This rearrangement joins TRBV10-2 to TRBJ1-1; D may be TRBD1 (6 bases). Trimming took 3 bases from V and 4 from J, leaving 6 bases between them. This CDR3 region has 12 residues. The germline gives CDR1 WSHSY, CDR2 SAAADI. Here the CDR3 reads CASSEGGTEAFF. Incomplete CDR3 DNA: TGCGCCAGCAGTGAAGGGGGCACTGAA.

This clone came up many times. The read halts 3 residues ahead of the CDR3 end, with the missing end drawn from the germline J gene. The V call is TRBV4-1, the J call TRBJ2-1; TRBD2 matches at 10 bases. The germline V gene encodes CDR1 MGHRA and CDR2 YSYEKL. CDR3 length: 16 amino acids. Germline trimming cut 0 bases from V and 4 bases from J; bases unmatched to any gene: 3. The CDR3 bases that were read are TGCGCCAGCAGCCAAGATACGACTAGCGGGTACAATGAG. Protein product: CASSQDTTSGYNE. In full, the CDR3 reads CASSQDTTSGYNEQFF.

This clone came up many times. The CDR3 end falls 3 residues outside the read, so it is completed with the germline J gene. The rearrangement joins TRBV19 to TRBJ1-2; possibly TRBD1 for D (5 bases). There are 15 residues in the CDR3. Looked up from germline, CDR1 is LNHDA and CDR2 is SQIVND (reference sequence). The covered CDR3 bases are TGTGCCAGTAGTATAGTCCTCGGCGACAGCAGGGGC. Translated: CASSIVLGDSRG. The entire CDR3 reads CASSIVLGDSRGYTF.

This clone was seen repeatedly, ten times or more. The sequenced fragment ends 3 residues before the CDR3 boundary, so the rest is inferred from the germline J gene. The chain joins TRBV6-2 or TRBV6-3 to TRBJ2-4; D ambiguous. With 7 bases removed from V and 7 bases from J, the gap between germline ends came to 14 bases. The germline CDR1 and CDR2 sequences are MNHEY and SVGEGT. The CDR3 has 13 amino acids. The sequenced part of the CDR3 DNA is TGTGCCAGCACCCCCAATGACATTAACATT. This codes for CASTPNDINI. The full CDR3 protein is CASTPNDINIQYF.

This clone showed up many times. The CDR3 end lies 3 residues beyond the end of the read and is filled in from the germline J gene. This chain uses TRBV6-2 or TRBV6-3 with TRBJ2-5; 11 bases match TRBD2. This CDR3 spans 15 amino acids. Germline trimming cut 6 bases from V and 1 base from J; bases unmatched to any gene: 4. Germline CDR1 reads MNHEY; CDR2 reads SVGEGT. The part of the CDR3 DNA that was read is TGTGCCAGCAGCCATAGCGGGAGGGCCCAAGAGACC. Its translation is CASSHSGRAQET. The whole CDR3 protein reads CASSHSGRAQETQYF.

This clone was seen at least ten times. The DNA ends 3 residues before the CDR3 does, and the rest of the CDR3 is filled in from the germline J gene. The chain joins TRBV5-1 to TRBJ1-4, with D possibly being TRBD1 (6 bases). The germline V gene has CDR1 SGHRS and CDR2 YFSETQ. Trimming cost V 0 bases and J 1 base, with 7 bases left between them. CDR3 size: 15 residues. Incomplete CDR3 DNA: TGCGCCAGCAGCTTGGGGACAGTAACTAATGAAAAA. Its protein is CASSLGTVTNEK. The complete CDR3 reads CASSLGTVTNEKLFF.

This clone was observed many times. The read ends 3 residues before the CDR3 terminus; that terminus is restored from the germline J gene. The genes are TRBV11-2 and TRBJ2-1, with D perhaps TRBD2 (6 bases). Per the germline V gene, CDR1 is SGHAT and CDR2 is FQNNGV. Between the trimmed V and J ends, which lost 4 bases and 8 bases, there was a span of 15 bases. The CDR3 covers 14 residues. The part of the CDR3 DNA that was read is TGTGCCAGCAGCTCCCGACTAGAAACGCATGAG. It specifies CASSSRLETHE. The whole CDR3 reads CASSSRLETHEQFF. Together with reference TRBV11-2 and TRBJ2-1, the CDR3 gives the full variable domain: EAGVAQSPRYKIIEKRQSVAFWCNPISGHATLYWYQQILGQGPKLLIQFQNNGVVDDSQLPKDRFSAERLKGVDSTLKIQPAKLEDSAVYLCASSSRLETHEQFFGPGTRLTVL.

As to this clone: The sequenced fragment ends 3 residues before the CDR3 boundary, so the rest is inferred from the germline J gene. J is TRBJ2-2 and V is TRBV19; 7 nucleotides align to TRBD2. From germline, CDR1 is LNHDA and CDR2 SQIVND (reference sequence). Trimming removed 8 bases from V and 2 bases from J; junction bases left unmatched: 5. CDR3 length equals 14 residues. The CDR3 bases that were read are TGTGCCAGTGCCGGGACTATCAACACCGGGGAG. Its protein is CASAGTINTGE. The full CDR3 reads CASAGTINTGELFF. Full variable domain (outside the CDR3, taken from reference TRBV19 and TRBJ2-2): DGGITQSPKYLFRKEGQNVTLSCEQNLNHDAMYWYRQDPGQGLRLIYYSQIVNDFQKGDIAEGYSVSREKKESFPLTVTSAQKNPTAFYLCASAGTINTGELFFGEGSRLTVL.

In this sample, this clone turned up many times. Sequencing ends 3 residues short of the CDR3 end; the germline J gene provides the rest. The V and J genes are TRBV7-2 and TRBJ2-7; D remains ambiguous. Trimming left V 4 bases short and J 6 bases short, with 10 bases between. Germline-derived CDR1 and CDR2 are SGHTA and FQGNSA. The CDR3 loop spans 12 amino acids. This CDR3 reads CASSSFPSEQYF. CDR3 DNA (partial): TGTGCCAGCAGCTCCTTTCCCTCCGAG.

Ten or more counts support this clone. The DNA ends 3 residues before the CDR3 does, and the rest of the CDR3 is filled in from the germline J gene. The chain employs TRBV10-3 and TRBJ2-1; 8 nucleotides agree with TRBD2. Per the germline V gene, CDR1 is ENHRY and CDR2 is SYGVKD. Trimming removed 1 base from V and 8 bases from J; junction bases left unmatched: 13. This CDR3 has 17 residues. The CDR3 spells CAISEYGLERESHEQFF. CDR3 bases read: TGTGCCATCAGTGAGTACGGATTGGAGCGGGAGTCCCATGAG.

This clone came up many times. The missing CDR3 end, 3 residues past where the read stops, is filled in from the germline J gene. The genes are TRBV28 and TRBJ2-7; 7 nucleotides align to TRBD1. Per germline, CDR1 MDHEN and CDR2 SYDVKM. The CDR3 has 13 residues. V was clipped by 5 bases and J by 2 bases; unmatched bases: 3. CDR3 sequence reads: CASSRQGPYEQYF. The sequenced CDR3 bases are TGTGCCAGCAGTAGACAGGGCCCCTACGAG.